This T cell receptor (beta chain) was identified during a study of cytomegalovirus exposure and HLA in healthy donors. Across the study: The roughly 130 validation repertoires used the same platform as the approximately 620 first-cohort repertoires (as reported by a later analysis).

Germline V gene lookup returns CDR1 MDHEN and CDR2 SYDVKM. The V gene lost 6 bases and the J gene lost 10 bases, with 16 bases spanning the gap. The CDR3 spans 14 residues. Regarding this clone: The antigen is unknown.

The study, taken as a whole, reports: The classifier was said to identify cytomegalovirus status with high specificity and sensitivity. Most TCR sequences were seen very rarely across donors, but some public TCRs occurred in many. 164 TCR beta chains were listed as cytomegalovirus-associated.

Generated by immunoSEQ multiplex PCR, the TCRdb table keeps only in-frame clones and is missing some. The sample comprises fewer than 250,000 clones, around nine tenths of which are singletons, and roughly 2.5% rests with the top ten. This TCR derives from a man between 18 and 29 years old in good health and CMV-seronegative. The chain has TRBV28 and TRBJ1-6; a possible D gene is TRBD1 (6 bases). Sequences were obtained from PBMCs. CDR3 loop: CASRIAGGHSPLHF. CDR3 nucleotides: TGTGCCAGCAGAATCGCCGGGGGGCACTCACCCCTCCACTTT. Full variable domain (rest looked up from reference TRBV28 and TRBJ1-6): DVKVTQSSRYLVKRTGEKVFLECVQDMDHENMFWYRQDPGLGLRLIYFSYDVKMKEKGDIPEGYSVSREKKERFSLILESASTNQTSMYLCASRIAGGHSPLHFGNGTRLTVT.